One sample yielded the 18 T cell receptor beta chains listed below, sequenced in a study of cytomegalovirus exposure and HLA in healthy donors. The PCR employed 60 Vbeta primers together with 13 Jbeta primers. The repertoire was sequenced with immunoSEQ multiplex PCR; TCRdb's copy has only in-frame clones and lacks some. Altogether 100,000 to 130,000 clones are present, about 80% being singletons, with the ten largest covering approximately 2.6%. What was sequenced was PBMCs. Source of these receptors: a man aged 30-40 years in good health and CMV-seropositive.

This clone has a handful of counts. The germline gene is not matched at one end of the junction; a read error may be the cause. The rearrangement uses TRBV7-9 and TRBJ2-3; 13 bases map to TRBD2. This CDR3 is 16 amino acids long. Germline CDR1 is SEHNR and CDR2 is FQNEAQ (reference sequence). CDR3 DNA: TGTTCCAGCAGCCCCAGACTAGCGGGGGGCCAAGATACGCAGTATTTT. Amino acid sequence: CSSSPRLAGGQDTQYF.

The V call is TRBV6-5, the J call TRBJ1-1; D call uncertain. The V end was cut by 0 bases, the J end by 8 bases, with 19 bases between. The germline V gene has CDR1 MNHEY and CDR2 SVGAGI. The CDR3 is 16 amino acids. The CDR3 protein is CASSYSYGVAAREAFF. Here the CDR3 DNA reads TGTGCCAGCAGTTACTCGTACGGGGTGGCGGCGCGAGAAGCTTTCTTT.

The chain links TRBV5-1 to TRBJ2-3; no clear D. V was cut by 0 bases and J by 0 bases, with 17 bases left in between. Germline V gene sequence: CDR1 SGHRS, CDR2 YFSETQ. CDR3 length: 18 amino acids. The CDR3 DNA is TGCGCCAGCAGCTTGGGCCCCCTCGGCGCGGCAAGCACAGATACGCAGTATTTT. Protein sequence: CASSLGPLGAASTDTQYF. The complete variable domain, with remaining parts taken from reference TRBV5-1 and TRBJ2-3, reads KAGVTQTPRYLIKTRGQQVTLSCSPISGHRSVSWYQQTPGQGLQFLFEYFSETQRNKGNFPGRFSGRQFSNSRSEMNVSTLELGDSALYLCASSLGPLGAASTDTQYFGPGTRLTVL.

The V call is TRBV19, the J call TRBJ1-4; 11 bases line up with TRBD1. V was pared by 3 bases and J by 8 bases, with 17 bases of the junction left unmatched. CDR1 and CDR2 from the germline V gene are LNHDA and SQIVND (reference sequence). The CDR3 has 19 amino acids. CDR3 coding DNA: TGTGCCAGTAGTATTACCCCCCCAAGGACAGGGGGCGCGAGGGAAAAACTGTTTTTT. This translates into CASSITPPRTGGAREKLFF.

The chain carries TRBV2 and TRBJ1-2, with 8 positions matching TRBD1. V was pared by 6 bases and J by 7 bases, with 7 bases of the junction left unmatched. Looked up from germline, CDR1 is SNHLY and CDR2 is FYNNEI. The CDR3 spans 13 residues. CDR3 DNA sequence: TGTGCCAGCAGGCCGGGACAGGTTTTTGGCTACACCTTC. This encodes CASRPGQVFGYTF.

This clone was counted a few times. The rearrangement joins TRBV10-1 to TRBJ2-1; 7 positions match TRBD1. V trimming: 6 bases; J trimming: 7 bases; junction bases outside the gene matches: 15. CDR1 is WNHNN and CDR2 is SYGVQD in the germline V gene (reference sequence). The CDR3 loop spans 16 amino acids. The CDR3 reads CASSDSVTGSWNEQFF. In nucleotides, the CDR3 is TGCGCCAGCAGCGACTCTGTGACAGGGTCGTGGAATGAGCAGTTCTTC.

This chain joins TRBV4-1 and TRBJ1-4, with 9 bases matching TRBD1. The length of the CDR3 is 15 residues. Trimming cost V 5 bases and J 8 bases; bases outside gene matches: 9. In germline, CDR1 is MGHRA, CDR2 YSYEKL. The CDR3 DNA sequence: TGCGCCAGCAGCGACCGGGACAGGGAGCAAGAAAAACTGTTTTTT. Translated: CASSDRDREQEKLFF.

In this sample, this clone turned up once. The chain employs TRBV11-3 and TRBJ2-6; the D gene is possibly TRBD2 (6 bases). Trimming stripped 8 bases from V and 2 bases from J, with 13 bases between. The CDR3 totals 15 residues. Germline CDR1 is SGHNT and CDR2 is YENEEA. CDR3 nucleotide sequence: TGTGCCAGCTGTTATGGGGGGACTGGGGCCAACGTCCTGACTTTC. The encoded protein is CASCYGGTGANVLTF.

V and J are TRBV5-1 and TRBJ1-1; D might be TRBD1 (5 bases). Trimming took 5 bases from V and 4 from J, leaving 15 bases between them. Germline loops: CDR1 SGHRS, CDR2 YFSETQ. The CDR3 is 14 amino acids. CDR3 in DNA: TGCGCCAGCAGGATCCAGGTGGGGGGCACTGAAGCTTTCTTT. As protein: CASRIQVGGTEAFF. Based on the CDR3 plus reference TRBV5-1 and TRBJ1-1, the full variable domain is KAGVTQTPRYLIKTRGQQVTLSCSPISGHRSVSWYQQTPGQGLQFLFEYFSETQRNKGNFPGRFSGRQFSNSRSEMNVSTLELGDSALYLCASRIQVGGTEAFFGQGTRLTVV.

Concerning this clone: The junction differs from germline at one of its ends, possibly a read error. The chain carries TRBV5-1 and TRBJ2-1, with D perhaps matching TRBD1 (6 bases). CDR1 and CDR2 from the germline V gene are SGHRS and YFSETQ. This CDR3 is 15 amino acids long. CDR3 region: CASTLGQGLHNEQFF. The CDR3, as DNA: TGCGCCAGCACCTTGGGTCAGGGGCTCCACAATGAGCAGTTCTTC.

This rearrangement joins TRBV5-5 to TRBJ2-1, with D possibly being TRBD2 (6 bases). The V gene lost 4 bases and the J gene lost 0 bases, with 14 bases spanning the gap. CDR1 is SGHKS and CDR2 is YYEKEE in the germline V gene (reference sequence). CDR3 length: 16 amino acids. This CDR3 reads CASSPTWGDSYNEQFF. The CDR3 nucleotides are TGTGCCAGCAGCCCTACCTGGGGGGACTCCTACAATGAGCAGTTCTTC.

The chain joins TRBV18 to TRBJ1-2, with 10 bases aligning to TRBD1. V dropped 3 bases and J dropped 1; count of bases not matched to a gene: 5. The CDR3 is made up of 16 amino acids. Per the germline V gene, CDR1 is KGHSH and CDR2 is LQKENI. Here the CDR3 DNA reads TGTGCCAGCTCACCTATCGGACAGGGGGGTAACTATGGCTACACCTTC. It specifies CASSPIGQGGNYGYTF.

Here the CDR3 reads CASSASRQPYTEAFF. The CDR3 nucleotides read TGTGCCAGCAGTGCGTCAAGACAGCCATACACTGAAGCTTTCTTT. The V and J genes are TRBV6-1 and TRBJ1-1; TRBD1 might be the D (5 bases). The CDR3 totals 15 residues. The germline V gene encodes CDR1 MNHNS and CDR2 SASEGT. Trimming cost V 4 bases and J 3 bases, with 15 bases left between them.

This clone turned up a few times. The chain is built from TRBV5-1 and TRBJ1-2; D is possibly TRBD1 (5 bases). The CDR3 contains 15 residues. Germline assignment: CDR1 SGHRS and CDR2 YFSETQ. V was cut by 0 bases and J by 2 bases, with 11 bases left in between. The CDR3 nucleotides are TGCGCCAGCAGCTTGGCCTTGGACATGAACTATGGCTACACCTTC. Translation gives CASSLALDMNYGYTF.

This rearrangement joins TRBV7-9 to TRBJ1-2; D unclear. With 1 base removed from V and 0 bases from J, the gap between germline ends came to 9 bases. The CDR3 totals 15 residues. Per the germline V gene, CDR1 is SEHNR and CDR2 is FQNEAQ (reference sequence). The CDR3 region has the DNA TGTGCCAGCAGCTTAGGCCGGAGCTCTAACTATGGCTACACCTTC. Amino acid sequence: CASSLGRSSNYGYTF.

This rearrangement joins TRBV5-5 to TRBJ1-1; D is unresolved. The V end was cut by 4 bases, the J end by 1 base, with 11 bases between. CDR3 length: 14 amino acids. Germline V lookup: CDR1 SGHKS, CDR2 YYEKEE (reference sequence). This chain's CDR3 is CASSPRSQNTEAFF. The CDR3 DNA reads as TGTGCCAGCAGCCCACGATCACAGAACACTGAAGCTTTCTTT.

This chain joins TRBV4-2 and TRBJ2-3, with a weak D call TRBD2 (6 bases). This CDR3 has 16 amino acids. V lost 0 bases to trimming and J lost 2 bases, with 12 bases between them. Germline V gene data show CDR1 as LGHNA and CDR2 as YNFKEQ. CDR3 in amino acids: CASSQDWAGSTDTQYF. The CDR3 DNA sequence: TGTGCCAGCAGCCAAGATTGGGCGGGGTCCACAGATACGCAGTATTTT.

The J gene is TRBJ1-5, the V gene TRBV6-1, with 10 bases matching TRBD1. After removal of 6 bases from V and 1 base from J, the junction contained 3 bases not matched to a gene. The CDR3 totals 15 residues. The germline gives CDR1 MNHNS, CDR2 SASEGT. CDR3 in DNA: TGTGCCAGCAGGGAGGACAGGGGGAGCAATCAGCCCCAGCATTTT. This sequence encodes CASREDRGSNQPQHF.